This is a list of T cell receptor beta chains from one sample in a study of blood T cell repertoires in COVID-19. Only in-frame clones appear in the TCRdb table, and some are missing; sequencing was by immunoSEQ multiplex PCR. There are under 250,000 clones in the sample; over 75% occur only once, and approximately 3.7% lies in the top ten. The sample taken for sequencing was PBMCs or T cells enriched from blood (not recorded which). The receptors derive from a woman aged 25 to 39 who had been exposed to COVID-19. Each CDR3 is given with its conserved first and last residue. Fields, in order: V gene, D gene, J gene, clone size, CDR3 protein, CDR3 DNA. The D gene is left open where the match is weak. Clone size appears in some rows only: once, few, many, or a class for an expanded clone.

v_gene: TRBV2; d_gene: TRBD1; j_gene: TRBJ1-2; abundance: .; CDR3aa: CASRTPGQFYGYTF; CDR3nt: TGTGCCAGCAGAACCCCGGGACAGTTCTATGGCTACACCTTC
v_gene: TRBV28; d_gene: .; j_gene: TRBJ2-6; abundance: once; CDR3aa: CASSFEPLRANVLTF; CDR3nt: TGTGCCAGCAGTTTCGAGCCTCTCCGAGCCAACGTCCTGACTTTC
v_gene: TRBV28; d_gene: .; j_gene: TRBJ2-1; abundance: .; CDR3aa: CASSSRRPQNNEQFF; CDR3nt: TGTGCCAGCAGTTCGCGGAGACCCCAAAACAATGAGCAGTTCTTC
v_gene: TRBV11-2; d_gene: TRBD1; j_gene: TRBJ2-2; abundance: .; CDR3aa: CASSLRGRLNTGELFF; CDR3nt: TGTGCCAGCAGCTTAAGGGGGCGATTGAACACCGGGGAGCTGTTTTTT
v_gene: TRBV19; d_gene: TRBD2; j_gene: TRBJ2-5; abundance: .; CDR3aa: CASSPSGRSETQYF; CDR3nt: TGTGCCAGTAGCCCTAGCGGGAGGTCAGAGACCCAGTACTTC
v_gene: TRBV5-4; d_gene: TRBD2; j_gene: TRBJ2-7; abundance: many; CDR3aa: CASSLAIRTSGRYEQYF; CDR3nt: TGTGCCAGCAGCTTGGCGATCCGGACTAGCGGGAGGTACGAGCAGTACTTC
v_gene: TRBV5-4; d_gene: TRBD2; j_gene: TRBJ2-1; abundance: .; CDR3aa: CASSSPSGRAGNEQFF; CDR3nt: TGTGCCAGCAGCTCCCCAAGCGGGAGGGCCGGGAATGAGCAGTTCTTC
v_gene: TRBV9; d_gene: TRBD2; j_gene: TRBJ2-1; abundance: .; CDR3aa: CASSVGLAGIGNEQFF; CDR3nt: TGTGCCAGCAGCGTAGGGCTAGCGGGAATAGGGAATGAGCAGTTCTTC
v_gene: TRBV4-1; d_gene: TRBD2; j_gene: TRBJ2-3; abundance: .; CDR3aa: CASSQDPAGGADTQYF; CDR3nt: TGCGCCAGCAGCCAAGATCCGGCGGGAGGGGCAGATACGCAGTATTTT
v_gene: TRBV6-5; d_gene: .; j_gene: TRBJ1-1; abundance: .; CDR3aa: CASRKTDVLTEAFF; CDR3nt: TGTGCCAGCAGGAAGACAGACGTTTTGACTGAAGCTTTCTTT
v_gene: TRBV5-8; d_gene: .; j_gene: TRBJ1-2; abundance: .; CDR3aa: CASSLTGNGYTF; CDR3nt: TGTGCCAGCAGCTTGACCGGGAATGGCTACACCTTC
v_gene: TRBV7-9; d_gene: TRBD2; j_gene: TRBJ2-2; abundance: .; CDR3aa: CASSWGLVNTGELFF; CDR3nt: TGTGCCAGCAGCTGGGGACTAGTAAACACCGGGGAGCTGTTTTTT
v_gene: TRBV7-3; d_gene: .; j_gene: TRBJ2-1; abundance: .; CDR3aa: CASSSTREREQFF; CDR3nt: TGTGCCAGCAGCTCGACTAGAGAACGTGAGCAGTTCTTC
v_gene: TRBV29-1; d_gene: TRBD2; j_gene: TRBJ2-2; abundance: .; CDR3aa: CSVGTSGNWWNTGELFF; CDR3nt: TGCAGCGTCGGGACTAGCGGGAATTGGTGGAACACCGGGGAGCTGTTTTTT
v_gene: TRBV6-1; d_gene: TRBD2; j_gene: TRBJ2-7; abundance: .; CDR3aa: CASSALAGPPGGEQYF; CDR3nt: TGTGCCAGCAGTGCCCTAGCGGGACCCCCGGGTGGGGAGCAGTACTTC
v_gene: TRBV4-2; d_gene: TRBD1; j_gene: TRBJ2-3; abundance: .; CDR3aa: CASSPNLWTGGAVADTQYF; CDR3nt: TGTGCCAGCAGCCCAAACCTGTGGACAGGGGGTGCCGTGGCAGATACGCAGTATTTT
v_gene: TRBV19; d_gene: TRBD1; j_gene: TRBJ2-2; abundance: .; CDR3aa: CASSSGQGGGELFF; CDR3nt: TGTGCCAGTAGTTCCGGACAGGGTGGCGGGGAGCTGTTTTTT
v_gene: TRBV18; d_gene: .; j_gene: TRBJ1-2; abundance: .; CDR3aa: CASSPPGAAGYTF; CDR3nt: TGTGCCAGCTCACCACCGGGGGCGGCTGGCTACACCTTC
v_gene: TRBV7-2; d_gene: TRBD1; j_gene: TRBJ1-4; abundance: few; CDR3aa: CASERGRGEKLFF; CDR3nt: TGTGCCAGCGAGAGGGGGCGCGGTGAAAAACTGTTTTTT
v_gene: TRBV27; d_gene: .; j_gene: TRBJ1-2; abundance: few; CDR3aa: CASTSDFYGYTF; CDR3nt: TGTGCCAGCACCTCCGACTTCTATGGCTACACCTTC
v_gene: TRBV2; d_gene: .; j_gene: TRBJ1-1; abundance: .; CDR3aa: CASSKETGPSTAFF; CDR3nt: TGTGCCAGCAGTAAGGAGACAGGCCCCTCGACGGCTTTCTTT
v_gene: TRBV3-1/TRBV3-2; d_gene: .; j_gene: TRBJ2-7; abundance: .; CDR3aa: CASSQGGYEQYF; CDR3nt: TGTGCCAGCAGCCAAGGCGGCTACGAGCAGTACTTC
v_gene: TRBV5-1; d_gene: TRBD2; j_gene: TRBJ2-1; abundance: .; CDR3aa: CASSFGTSAYNEQFF; CDR3nt: TGCGCCAGCAGCTTCGGGACTAGCGCCTACAATGAGCAGTTCTTC
v_gene: TRBV5-4; d_gene: .; j_gene: TRBJ2-5; abundance: .; CDR3aa: CASSPGTSQETQYF; CDR3nt: TGTGCCAGCAGCCCAGGGACTTCCCAAGAGACCCAGTACTTC
v_gene: TRBV2; d_gene: .; j_gene: TRBJ2-1; abundance: .; CDR3aa: CASSVTRVSVF; CDR3nt: TGTGCCAGCAGTGTAACTAGAGTCTCAGTCTTC
v_gene: TRBV18; d_gene: .; j_gene: TRBJ1-3; abundance: .; CDR3aa: CASSPDNSGNTIYF; CDR3nt: TGTGCCAGCTCACCCGACAACTCTGGAAACACCATATATTTT
v_gene: TRBV7-9; d_gene: TRBD2; j_gene: TRBJ2-4; abundance: .; CDR3aa: CASSEGGLAGGPAKNIQYF; CDR3nt: TGTGCCAGCAGCGAAGGGGGACTAGCGGGAGGGCCTGCCAAAAACATTCAGTACTTC
v_gene: TRBV6-2/TRBV6-3; d_gene: .; j_gene: TRBJ1-2; abundance: many; CDR3aa: CASSYRMGGDGYTF; CDR3nt: TGTGCCAGCAGTTACAGGATGGGAGGGGATGGCTACACCTTC
v_gene: TRBV6-5; d_gene: TRBD1; j_gene: TRBJ1-5; abundance: once; CDR3aa: CASRWTGGGQPQHF; CDR3nt: TGTGCCAGCAGATGGACAGGGGGCGGGCAGCCCCAGCATTTT
v_gene: TRBV9; d_gene: .; j_gene: TRBJ2-1; abundance: .; CDR3aa: CASSANYNEQFF; CDR3nt: TGTGCCAGCAGCGCTAACTACAATGAGCAGTTCTTC
v_gene: TRBV7-8; d_gene: TRBD2; j_gene: TRBJ2-4; abundance: once; CDR3aa: CASSLGGLAGNIQYF; CDR3nt: TGTGCCAGCAGCTTAGGGGGACTAGCGGGAAACATTCAGTACTTC
v_gene: TRBV5-1; d_gene: TRBD1; j_gene: TRBJ1-4; abundance: few; CDR3aa: CASSYEPRGIGEKLFF; CDR3nt: TGCGCCAGCAGCTACGAACCCAGGGGGATCGGGGAAAAACTGTTTTTT
v_gene: TRBV6-1; d_gene: TRBD2; j_gene: TRBJ2-2; abundance: .; CDR3aa: CASSVLAGVNTGELFF; CDR3nt: TGTGCCAGCAGTGTATTAGCGGGAGTCAACACCGGGGAGCTGTTTTTT
v_gene: TRBV28; d_gene: TRBD1; j_gene: TRBJ1-4; abundance: .; CDR3aa: CASTKDRGRYEKLFF; CDR3nt: TGTGCCAGCACAAAGGACAGGGGGCGATATGAAAAACTGTTTTTT
v_gene: TRBV2; d_gene: TRBD1; j_gene: TRBJ1-3; abundance: once; CDR3aa: CASNPDRESGNTIYF; CDR3nt: TGTGCCAGCAACCCCGACAGGGAGTCAGGAAACACCATATATTTT
v_gene: TRBV19; d_gene: .; j_gene: TRBJ1-2; abundance: .; CDR3aa: CASSISRQEARGGYTF; CDR3nt: TGTGCCAGTAGTATTTCTCGACAGGAAGCACGGGGCGGCTACACCTTC
v_gene: TRBV14; d_gene: .; j_gene: TRBJ2-7; abundance: .; CDR3aa: CASSRLSGLFYEQYF; CDR3nt: TGTGCCAGCAGCCGGCTAAGCGGCCTATTCTACGAGCAGTACTTC
v_gene: TRBV28; d_gene: .; j_gene: TRBJ2-7; abundance: .; CDR3aa: CASSAPTGNGYEQYF; CDR3nt: TGTGCCAGCAGTGCCCCGACAGGCAATGGCTACGAGCAGTACTTC
v_gene: TRBV18; d_gene: TRBD2; j_gene: TRBJ2-1; abundance: .; CDR3aa: CASSSSGRNDEQFF; CDR3nt: TGTGCCAGCTCGTCTAGCGGGAGAAACGATGAGCAGTTCTTC
v_gene: TRBV6-4; d_gene: .; j_gene: TRBJ2-3; abundance: .; CDR3aa: CASSVRFTDTQYF; CDR3nt: TGTGCCAGCAGTGTTCGGTTCACAGATACGCAGTATTTT
v_gene: TRBV3-1/TRBV3-2; d_gene: .; j_gene: TRBJ1-2; abundance: .; CDR3aa: CASSPPGRGGFGYGYTF; CDR3nt: TGTGCCAGCAGCCCTCCAGGGAGGGGGGGGTTCGGCTATGGCTACACCTTC